Described below is a single T cell receptor (beta chain) sequence and its context. The CDR3 contains 16 residues. V lost 2 bases and J 5 bases, leaving 18 bases between the germline ends. CDR1 and CDR2 (germline): PRHDT, FYEKMQ (reference sequence). Measured with immunoSEQ multiplex PCR; TCRdb has only the in-frame clones, and not every one. The data hold around 100,000 clones, with roughly 95% observed a single time. This sample was taken from a study of technical replicates of blood from a few donors. The TCR comes from a human donor in good health. The chain joins TRBV13 to TRBJ2-5, with D perhaps TRBD2 (6 bases). The sample comprised T cells isolated from PBMCs. CDR3 in amino acids: CASSLLLARREETQYF. In nucleotides, the CDR3 is TGTGCCAGCAGCTTATTGCTAGCCAGGAGGGAGGAGACCCAGTACTTC.